The 21 T cell receptor beta chains reported below all come from one sample, sequenced in a study of T cells in Graves' hyperthyroidism and ophthalmopathy. Amplification targeted TCR beta CDR3 regions from RNA transcripts. The primer set for the first-round RT-PCR of the TCR CDR3 was HTBI. Each CDR3 protein gets one entry after TCRdb re-called the multiplex PCR reads with MiXCR. The sample contains around 620,000 distinct CDR3 sequences, around 15% of which appear only once. Sequencing input: blood. These receptors originate from a woman under 40 with Graves' hyperthyroidism.

The V call is TRBV6-2 or TRBV6-3, the J call TRBJ2-1; TRBD1 aligns across 9 bases. The V segment lost 7 bases and the J segment 6 bases; nucleotides outside the gene matches: 7. The CDR3 has 14 amino acids. Germline V CDR1 and CDR2: MNHEY, SVGEGT. CDR3 bases: TGTGCCAGCACCCACAGGACAGGGGCCAATGAGCAGTTCTTC. This encodes CASTHRTGANEQFF.

This clonotype occurred many times. The rearrangement links TRBV20-1 to TRBJ1-2; 8 bases match TRBD1. V was clipped by 5 bases and J by 2 bases; unmatched bases: 10. CDR3 length: 15 residues. From germline, CDR1 is DFQATT and CDR2 SNEGSKA (reference sequence). The CDR3: CSAQEPRGRNYGYTF. The CDR3 DNA follows: TGCAGTGCTCAGGAGCCCAGGGGGCGCAACTATGGCTACACCTTC.

This clonotype was picked up a small number of times. Because the CDR3 is missing its conserved closing phenylalanine or tryptophan, this is likely a read error. The genes are TRBV12-3 or TRBV12-4 and TRBJ2-2, with TRBD2 matching 14 bases. This CDR3 has 21 amino acids. The V segment lost 8 bases and the J segment 3 bases; nucleotides outside the gene matches: 20. In DNA, the CDR3 is TGTGCCAGCCGACATGGGACTAGCGGGAGAAAATTCCCCAACGACACCGGGGAGCTGTTTTCT. This codes for CASRHGTSGRKFPNDTGELFS.

This clonotype has a count of ten or more. The chain carries TRBV7-3 and TRBJ2-3; D gene unclear. The V end was cut by 2 bases, the J end by 6 bases, with 15 bases between. CDR1 is SGHTA, CDR2 FQGTGA, per germline. The CDR3 extends over 15 amino acids. DNA of the CDR3: TGTGCCAGCAGCTTACGTCCCCTCGGTCCGGATACGCAGTATTTT. Its protein product is CASSLRPLGPDTQYF.

In this sample, this clonotype turned up many times. V is TRBV28 and J is TRBJ1-5; no firm D call. The CDR3 sequence is 14 residues long. Trimming took 8 bases from V and 0 from J, leaving 11 bases between them. Per the germline V gene, CDR1 is MDHEN and CDR2 is SYDVKM. CDR3 region: CASGLVNSNQPQHF. The DNA for the CDR3 is TGTGCCAGCGGCCTTGTTAATAGCAATCAGCCCCAGCATTTT.

For the CDR3, the DNA is TGCAGTGCTAGAGATAGGCAGGGGGTCTATGGCTACACCTTC. This gives the protein CSARDRQGVYGYTF. V is TRBV20-1 and J is TRBJ1-2, with 7 positions matching TRBD1. CDR3 length: 14 residues. The germline V gene has CDR1 DFQATT and CDR2 SNEGSKA (reference sequence). V shed 0 bases, J shed 4 bases, and the junction held 5 bases outside the gene matches.

This clonotype was observed a handful of times. This rearrangement joins TRBV30 to TRBJ1-2; D not certain. This CDR3 comprises 13 residues. Between the trimmed V and J ends, which lost 4 bases and 4 bases, there was a span of 13 bases. The germline CDR1 and CDR2 sequences are GTSNPN and SVGIG (reference sequence). CDR3 protein: CAWKVGGVYGYTF. CDR3 coding DNA: TGTGCCTGGAAGGTCGGCGGAGTCTATGGCTACACCTTC. Looking up the rest from reference TRBV30 and TRBJ1-2 gives the full variable domain: SQTIHQWPATLVQPVGSPLSLECTVEGTSNPNLYWYRQAAGRGLQLLFYSVGIGQISSEVPQNLSASRPQDRQFILSSKKLLLSDSGFYLCAWKVGGVYGYTFGSGTRLTVV.

This clonotype has more than one count but fewer than ten. J is TRBJ2-1 and V is TRBV6-1; D unclear. There are 11 residues in the CDR3. V lost 6 bases and J 8 bases, leaving 8 bases between the germline ends. From germline, CDR1 is MNHNS and CDR2 SASEGT. CDR3 nucleotide sequence: TGTGCCAGCAGACACCGGGATGAGCAGTTCTTC. It encodes CASRHRDEQFF.

The rearrangement links TRBV7-2 to TRBJ2-3; TRBD2 matches at 9 bases. CDR3 length: 15 residues. With 4 bases clipped from V and 5 bases from J, the junction kept 7 bases outside the gene matches. The V gene's germline CDR1 is SGHTA and CDR2 FQGNSA. CDR3 region: CASSWASGTKDTQYF. The CDR3, as DNA: TGTGCCAGCAGCTGGGCTAGCGGGACGAAAGATACGCAGTATTTT.

CDR3 coding DNA: TGCGCCAGCAGCCAGGACGGCCAGTTGGAGCAGTACTTC. Its protein product is CASSQDGQLEQYF. V is TRBV5-1 and J is TRBJ2-7, with D hard to call. This CDR3 is 13 amino acids long. V lost 4 bases, J lost 7 bases, and 15 bases lay in between. Germline V gives CDR1 SGHRS, CDR2 YFSETQ. The whole variable domain, filled in from reference TRBV5-1 and TRBJ2-7, reads KAGVTQTPRYLIKTRGQQVTLSCSPISGHRSVSWYQQTPGQGLQFLFEYFSETQRNKGNFPGRFSGRQFSNSRSEMNVSTLELGDSALYLCASSQDGQLEQYFGPGTRLTVT.

This clonotype was seen at least ten times. This chain links TRBV11-2 with TRBJ2-2; perhaps D is TRBD1 or TRBD2 (6 bases each). The ends were cut back, 1 base at V and 4 bases at J, with 13 bases in the middle. CDR3 length equals 16 residues. Per the germline V gene, CDR1 is SGHAT and CDR2 is FQNNGV. The CDR3 is CASSLVPGASTGELFF. Written as DNA, the CDR3 is TGTGCCAGCAGCTTAGTTCCGGGGGCGAGCACCGGGGAGCTGTTTTTT.

This clonotype was detected only a few times. The V and J genes are TRBV20-1 and TRBJ2-3, with D maybe TRBD2 (6 bases). V was cut by 1 base and J by 2 bases, with 10 bases left in between. From germline, CDR1 is DFQATT and CDR2 SNEGSKA (reference sequence). CDR3 length equals 14 residues. Here the CDR3 DNA reads TGCAGTGCTAGAGGGGGACTCGCCACAGATACGCAGTATTTT. It codes for CSARGGLATDTQYF.

This clonotype was seen a handful of times. The rearrangement joins TRBV6-1 to TRBJ1-2; D unclear. This CDR3 comprises 13 residues. Trimming removed 5 bases at V and 3 bases at J, with 10 bases between. Germline-derived CDR1 and CDR2 are MNHNS and SASEGT. The CDR3 bases are TGTGCCAGCAGTTCCGACGGGGACTATGGCTACACCTTC. It yields the protein CASSSDGDYGYTF.

This clonotype was seen a handful of times. The rearrangement uses TRBV7-3 and TRBJ1-2, with a weak D call TRBD1 (5 bases). Looked up from germline, CDR1 is SGHTA and CDR2 is FQGTGA. V lost 5 bases to trimming and J lost 4 bases, with 17 bases between them. The CDR3 totals 15 residues. This chain's CDR3 is CASSPGGDGLYGYTF. The CDR3 DNA is TGTGCCAGCAGCCCGGGAGGGGACGGACTCTATGGCTACACCTTC.

There are many counts of this clonotype. The rearrangement joins TRBV12-5 to TRBJ2-3; D unclear. There are 13 residues in the CDR3. CDR1 is LGHNT, CDR2 FRNRAP, per germline. V shed 7 bases and J shed 2 bases, with 10 bases lying between them. The CDR3 spells CASAQKSTDTQYF. CDR3 coding DNA: TGTGCTAGTGCCCAGAAATCCACAGATACGCAGTATTTT.

This clonotype appeared many times. The chain combines TRBV12-5 with TRBJ2-1; D ambiguous. Germline CDR1 reads LGHNT; CDR2 reads FRNRAP. Trimming stripped 1 base from V and 8 bases from J, with 21 bases between. This CDR3 spans 17 amino acids. CDR3 coding DNA: TGTGCTAGTGGTTTGGCACCAAGGACCCCTGGGTACGATGAGCAGTTCTTC. Protein sequence: CASGLAPRTPGYDEQFF.

This clonotype has ten or more counts. This sequence joins TRBV7-9 and TRBJ2-1, with 7 bases that match TRBD2. The germline CDR1 and CDR2 sequences are SEHNR and FQNEAQ (reference sequence). V lost 3 bases to trimming and J lost 7 bases; unmatched junction nucleotides: 6. The CDR3 has 14 residues. CDR3 sequence: CASSFVGGLNEQFF. CDR3 nucleotide sequence: TGTGCCAGCAGCTTCGTGGGAGGGCTAAATGAGCAGTTCTTC.

Ten or more counts support this clonotype. V usage is TRBV7-2 and J usage is TRBJ2-7; TRBD2 matches 9 bases. Germline assignment: CDR1 SGHTA and CDR2 FQGNSA. The CDR3 spans 17 residues. V shed 4 bases, J shed 1 base, and the junction held 11 bases outside the gene matches. CDR3 sequence reads: CASSSRGGVARSYEQYF. CDR3 bases: TGTGCCAGCAGCTCTCGCGGGGGGGTAGCGAGGTCCTACGAGCAGTACTTC.

The table lists this clonotype with a few counts. This rearrangement joins TRBV30 to TRBJ1-1; D is uncertain. V shed 0 bases and J shed 1 base, with 9 bases lying between them. This CDR3 has 14 residues. Germline CDR1 and CDR2: GTSNPN and SVGIG (reference sequence). CDR3 DNA: TGTGCCTGGAGTGTCGTGAGTAGGAACACTGAAGCTTTCTTT. Translating gives CAWSVVSRNTEAFF. The full variable domain, completed using reference TRBV30 and TRBJ1-1, is SQTIHQWPATLVQPVGSPLSLECTVEGTSNPNLYWYRQAAGRGLQLLFYSVGIGQISSEVPQNLSASRPQDRQFILSSKKLLLSDSGFYLCAWSVVSRNTEAFFGQGTRLTVV.

This clonotype was seen at least ten times. The chain has TRBV15 and TRBJ2-3, with TRBD2 matching 7 bases. This CDR3 has 18 amino acids. Germline loops: CDR1 LNHNV, CDR2 YYDKDF (reference sequence). Losses at the gene ends were 1 base for V and 0 bases for J; bases not matched to a gene: 10. The CDR3 is CATSRVPGGRRSTDTQYF. The CDR3 nucleotides read TGTGCCACCAGCAGAGTTCCTGGCGGGAGAAGGAGCACAGATACGCAGTATTTT.

This sequence joins TRBV5-1 and TRBJ1-1; 7 positions agree with TRBD1. Trimming at V came to 0 bases and at J to 7 bases, leaving 6 bases not matched to a gene. This CDR3 comprises 14 residues. Germline CDR1 SGHRS, CDR2 YFSETQ. The CDR3 loop reads CASSLAQGPVEAFF. The CDR3 region has the DNA TGCGCCAGCAGCTTGGCACAGGGGCCGGTTGAAGCTTTCTTT.